Here is one T cell receptor (beta chain) with its context. Per the original data handling: Reference gene primer amplification gave estimated nucleated cell counts. The method was immunoSEQ multiplex PCR; TCRdb's version includes in-frame clones alone and lacks a portion of them. V and J calls and clone size come straight from that table; D and trimming were deduced from the DNA. The sample consists of more than 65,000 clones, about 76% of them appearing once. The entry originates in a study of blood T cell repertoires in COVID-19. Study-wide context: Sites across the United States, Italy and Spain contributed samples from acute and convalescent COVID-19. Sample material is recorded as cDNA or gDNA derived from T cells, B-cell-depleted T cells, or PBMCs.

V trimming: 4 bases; J trimming: 0 bases; junction bases outside the gene matches: 11. CDR1 MNHGY and CDR2 SAAAGT come from the germline V gene. The CDR3 spans 17 residues. The specimen was peripheral blood. The sequence derives from a woman older than 75 with active or convalescent COVID-19. This rearrangement joins TRBV6-8 to TRBJ2-7, with 8 bases identical to TRBD1. The chain's CDR3 is CASSSPRGPISSYEQYF. As DNA, the CDR3 is TGTGCCAGCAGTTCCCCCAGGGGGCCTATAAGCTCCTACGAGCAGTACTTC.